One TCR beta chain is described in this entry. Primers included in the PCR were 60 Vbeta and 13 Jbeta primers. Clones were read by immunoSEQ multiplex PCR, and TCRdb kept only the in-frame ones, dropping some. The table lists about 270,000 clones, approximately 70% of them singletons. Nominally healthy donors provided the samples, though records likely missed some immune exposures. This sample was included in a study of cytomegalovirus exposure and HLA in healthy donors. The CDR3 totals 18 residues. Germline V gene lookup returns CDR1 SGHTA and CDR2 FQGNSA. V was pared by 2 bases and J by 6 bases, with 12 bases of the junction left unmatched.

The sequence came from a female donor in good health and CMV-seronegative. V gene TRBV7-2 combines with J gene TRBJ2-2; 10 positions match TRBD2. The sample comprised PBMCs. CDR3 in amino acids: CASSLLPPTSGIAGELFF. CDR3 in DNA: TGTGCCAGCAGCTTATTACCCCCCACTAGCGGGATAGCCGGGGAGCTGTTTTTT.